The source of this TCR beta chain is a study of shared clonotypes between healthy human individuals. Regarding the study as a whole: Non-shared clonotypes showed lower generation probabilities than clonotypes common to all four donors.

The table lists this clone with a count of one. Antigen: not known. Sequencing used immunoSEQ multiplex PCR; TCRdb keeps in-frame clones, though not all of them. The sample yields some 1.1 million clones, roughly 80% seen once. Each of the donors was a healthy adult who was HIV-negative and had not had a recent acute infection or vaccination. Losses at the gene ends were 3 bases for V and 2 bases for J; bases not matched to a gene: 13. The CDR3 is made up of 17 amino acids. CDR1 is LNHDA and CDR2 is SQIVND in the germline V gene (reference sequence). The chain recombines TRBV19 with TRBJ2-7; 7 nucleotides line up with TRBD1. The sequencing input was memory CD4+ T cells from PBMCs. Subset defined: CD45RA-negative fraction. This receptor was taken from a man between 18 and 29 years old in good health. Some clones in this sample may be carry-over from other donors' samples. CDR3 DNA: TGTGCCAGTAGTATCGCCCGCCGGGACAGAGGACCCTACGAGCAGTACTTC. It yields the protein CASSIARRDRGPYEQYF.